A single sample gave rise to the 26 T cell receptor beta chains below, sequenced in a study of CD8+CD57+ T cells in acquired aplastic anemia. Profiles of TCR beta VDJ and CDR3 were generated from a genomic DNA template. Each CDR3 protein gets one entry after TCRdb re-called the reads with MiXCR. The table has about 290,000 distinct CDR3 sequences, 45% to 65% seen once. By flow cytometry, patients selected for sequencing had shown an expansion of CD8+CD57+ cells. Sequencing was performed on sorted CD4+, CD8+, or CD8+CD57+ T cells (not recorded which) from PBMCs. These receptor sequences come from a human donor with aplastic anemia.

This sequence joins TRBV10-3 and TRBJ1-3; 10 positions match TRBD1. The J segment lost 3 bases and the V segment lost 5 bases, leaving 13 bases of the junction unmatched. CDR3 length: 18 amino acids. From germline, CDR1 is ENHRY and CDR2 SYGVKD. As DNA, the CDR3 is TGTGCCATCAGTCCGGGACAGGGGCTGAAAACGGATGGAAACACCATATATTTT. This translates into CAISPGQGLKTDGNTIYF.

CDR3 residues: CASIGESYEQYF. In DNA form, the CDR3 reads TGTGCCAGTATTGGTGAGTCCTACGAGCAGTACTTC. This rearrangement joins TRBV19 to TRBJ2-7, with D hard to call. V shed 7 bases and J shed 1 base, with 8 bases lying between them. Germline CDR1 LNHDA, CDR2 SQIVND (reference sequence). The CDR3 length is 12 residues. Supplemented by reference TRBV19 and TRBJ2-7, the full variable domain reads DGGITQSPKYLFRKEGQNVTLSCEQNLNHDAMYWYRQDPGQGLRLIYYSQIVNDFQKGDIAEGYSVSREKKESFPLTVTSAQKNPTAFYLCASIGESYEQYFGPGTRLTVT.

This clonotype was detected only once. V gene TRBV10-3 combines with J gene TRBJ2-7; 9 bases agree with TRBD2. Per germline, CDR1 ENHRY and CDR2 SYGVKD. The CDR3 consists of 12 residues. Germline trimming cut 8 bases from V and 11 bases from J; bases unmatched to any gene: 10. DNA for the CDR3: TGTGCCATCGGGCGGGAGGGGGATGAGAAGTACTTC. This sequence encodes CAIGREGDEKYF.

In this sample, this clonotype turned up a few times. V is TRBV19 and J is TRBJ1-2; D is unresolved. Germline V gene data show CDR1 as LNHDA and CDR2 as SQIVND (reference sequence). The CDR3 contains 15 residues. V was clipped by 6 bases and J by 1 base, with 15 bases between them. CDR3 nucleotide sequence: TGTGCCAGTAGCGTTGGTTTGCCCGGTAACTATGGCTACACCTTC. Translation: CASSVGLPGNYGYTF.

The V gene is TRBV6-2 or TRBV6-3, the J gene TRBJ1-2, with D tentatively TRBD1 (5 bases). Per germline, CDR1 MNHEY and CDR2 SVGEGT. Trimming shortened V by 6 bases and J by 5 bases, and 19 bases separated the two germline ends. The CDR3 extends over 15 amino acids. In nucleotides, the CDR3 is TGTGCCAGCAGAATGGGGACTATAAGAAGGTATGGCTACACCTTC. Encoded protein: CASRMGTIRRYGYTF.

This clonotype was observed many times. The rearrangement uses TRBV6-6 and TRBJ1-3; D uncertain. Trimming pared 6 bases from V and 1 base from J, leaving 10 bases between. Germline CDR1 MNHNY, CDR2 SVGAGI (reference sequence). The CDR3 sequence is 14 residues long. CDR3 region: CASSTTASGNTIYF. The CDR3 coding sequence is TGTGCCAGCAGCACTACAGCGTCTGGAAACACCATATATTTT.

The sample holds many counts of this clonotype. J is TRBJ2-7 and V is TRBV2, with TRBD1 as a possible D gene (6 bases). This CDR3 has 17 amino acids. Per the germline V gene, CDR1 is SNHLY and CDR2 is FYNNEI. The V end was cut by 7 bases, the J end by 3 bases, with 25 bases between. CDR3 protein: CASNGGPPGKVLYEQYF. The CDR3 DNA is TGTGCCAGCAATGGGGGCCCCCCAGGCAAGGTCCTCTACGAGCAGTACTTC.

This clonotype occurred a few times. The junction does not match germline at one end; this may be a read error. The chain links TRBV20-1 to TRBJ1-6; 12 nucleotides match TRBD1. This CDR3 is built from 17 residues. Germline V gives CDR1 DFQATT, CDR2 SNEGSKA (reference sequence). In DNA, the CDR3 is TGCAGTGCTAAGGGACAGGGGGCGCGAACCTATAATTCGCCCCTCCACTTT. This encodes CSAKGQGARTYNSPLHF.

Comment on this clonotype: Because the CDR3 is missing its conserved closing phenylalanine or tryptophan, this is likely a read error. The chain recombines TRBV5-4 with TRBJ2-3, with 8 bases identical to TRBD2. V was pared by 2 bases and J by 8 bases, with 10 bases of the junction left unmatched. The CDR3 is 15 amino acids. Per the germline V gene, CDR1 is SGHNT and CDR2 is YYREEE (reference sequence). The CDR3 here is CASSFNSGKLTTQYS. Here the CDR3 DNA reads TGTGCCAGCAGCTTTAATAGCGGGAAGTTAACTACGCAGTATTCT.

The chain links TRBV10-3 to TRBJ2-5, with 7 bases that match TRBD1. The CDR3 spans 14 residues. V dropped 6 bases and J dropped 5; count of bases not matched to a gene: 9. Germline V lookup: CDR1 ENHRY, CDR2 SYGVKD. The CDR3, as DNA: TGTGCCATCAGGTCCCCAACAGGGGCCGAGACCCAGTACTTC. It yields the protein CAIRSPTGAETQYF.

About this clonotype: An end of the junction differs from the germline gene, which may be a read error. This rearrangement joins TRBV10-1 to TRBJ2-5; no clear D gene. The germline V gene encodes CDR1 WNHNN and CDR2 SYGVQD (reference sequence). The CDR3 consists of 14 residues. The CDR3, as DNA: TGCGCCAGCAGTGAGGCAGGACGTGAGGAGAACCAGTACTTT. It specifies CASSEAGREENQYF.

This clonotype was picked up many times. This rearrangement joins TRBV4-2 to TRBJ1-5; D uncertain. The CDR3 consists of 15 residues. V dropped 4 bases and J dropped 1 base, with 11 bases sitting between them. Looked up from germline, CDR1 is LGHNA and CDR2 is YNFKEQ. CDR3 sequence: CASSPLYRSNQPQHF. In nucleotides, the CDR3 is TGTGCCAGCAGCCCCCTGTATAGGAGCAATCAGCCCCAGCATTTT.

The chain joins TRBV14 to TRBJ2-7, with D perhaps matching TRBD1 (6 bases). Between the trimmed V and J ends, which lost 3 bases and 3 bases, there was a span of 12 bases. The length of the CDR3 is 14 residues. Germline CDR1 SGHDN, CDR2 FVKESK. The CDR3 nucleotides are TGTGCCAGCAGCCACATAGGACAGAGCTACGAGCAGTACTTC. Its translation: CASSHIGQSYEQYF.

This clonotype was seen many times. This chain connects TRBV6-1 to TRBJ1-1; no clear D. From germline, CDR1 is MNHNS and CDR2 SASEGT. V lost 5 bases, J lost 4 bases, and 14 bases lay in between. The CDR3 has 14 residues. The CDR3 DNA sequence: TGTGCCAGCAGTTCCCCTGGGTCACTCACTGAAGCTTTCTTT. This encodes CASSSPGSLTEAFF.

This clonotype was detected only a few times. V gene TRBV7-6 combines with J gene TRBJ2-1; possibly TRBD1 or TRBD2 for D (5 bases each). The CDR3 contains 15 residues. Per the germline V gene, CDR1 is SGHVS and CDR2 is FNYEAQ. V lost 5 bases to trimming and J lost 2 bases, with 13 bases between them. The CDR3 protein is CASSPGPLTYNEQFF. The CDR3, as DNA: TGTGCCAGCAGCCCGGGACCTCTCACCTACAATGAGCAGTTCTTC.

The gene calls are TRBV20-1 and TRBJ1-1; D unresolved. The V and J ends lost 0 bases and 2 bases respectively, with 10 bases between them. The CDR3 length is 14 residues. Germline loops: CDR1 DFQATT, CDR2 SNEGSKA (reference sequence). This chain's CDR3 is CSARERPFNTEAFF. The DNA for the CDR3 is TGCAGTGCTAGAGAGAGACCGTTTAACACTGAAGCTTTCTTT.

The chain links TRBV20-1 to TRBJ2-7; 7 bases align to TRBD1. Germline assignment: CDR1 DFQATT and CDR2 SNEGSKA (reference sequence). The CDR3 runs to 15 residues. After removal of 1 base from V and 2 bases from J, the junction contained 8 bases not matched to a gene. CDR3 sequence (DNA): TGCAGTGCTAGAGGGGACAGCCCGGATACCTACGAGCAGTACTTC. As protein: CSARGDSPDTYEQYF.

This rearrangement joins TRBV7-8 to TRBJ1-2; D is undetermined. The CDR3 has 12 amino acids. Trimming cost V 4 bases and J 4 bases, with 7 bases left between them. Germline CDR1 reads SGHVS; CDR2 reads FQNEAQ. The chain's CDR3 is CASSSDSYGYTF. In nucleotides, the CDR3 is TGTGCCAGCAGCTCGGACTCCTATGGCTACACCTTC. Full variable domain (remainder filled in from reference TRBV7-8 and TRBJ1-2): GAGVSQSPRYKVAKRGQDVALRCDPISGHVSLFWYQQALGQGPEFLTYFQNEAQLDKSGLPSDRFFAERPEGSVSTLKIQRTQQEDSAVYLCASSSDSYGYTFGSGTRLTVV.

Only a few counts were recorded for this clonotype. The chain links TRBV7-9 to TRBJ2-3; D unresolved. Germline CDR1 and CDR2: SEHNR and FQNEAQ (reference sequence). There are 10 residues in the CDR3. CDR3 DNA sequence: TGTGCGTACCAAGGGGATACGCAGTATTTT. Translated, it gives CAYQGDTQYF. The full variable domain, in which reference TRBV7-9 and TRBJ2-3 provide the parts outside the CDR3, is DTGVSQNPRHKITKRGQNVTFRCDPISEHNRLYWYRQTLGQGPEFLTYFQNEAQLEKSRLLSDRFSAERPKGSFSTLEIQRTEQGDSAMYLCAYQGDTQYFGPGTRLTVL.

In this sample, this clonotype turned up many times. The chain's CDR3 is CASSLVSGRAANEQFF. As DNA, the CDR3 is TGTGCCAGCAGTTTAGTCAGCGGGAGGGCCGCCAATGAGCAGTTCTTC. The chain recombines TRBV12-3 or TRBV12-4 with TRBJ2-1; TRBD2 matches 10 bases. V shed 1 base, J shed 6 bases, and the junction held 6 bases outside the gene matches. The CDR3 spans 16 residues.

V usage is TRBV7-9 and J usage is TRBJ2-7; no definite D call. The V and J ends lost 1 base and 3 bases respectively, with 7 bases between them. The germline V gene encodes CDR1 SEHNR and CDR2 FQNEAQ (reference sequence). The CDR3 is made up of 13 amino acids. This CDR3 reads CASSLGIGYEQYF. CDR3 coding DNA: TGTGCCAGCAGCTTAGGTATTGGCTACGAGCAGTACTTC.

The V and J genes are TRBV20-1 and TRBJ2-5, with 9 bases lining up with TRBD2. This CDR3 is built from 14 residues. Germline V gives CDR1 DFQATT, CDR2 SNEGSKA (reference sequence). Trimming took 0 bases from V and 5 from J; bases not matched to a gene: 4. The CDR3 coding sequence is TGCAGTGCTAGAGATAGCGGGAGCGGGGAGACCCAGTACTTC. This sequence encodes CSARDSGSGETQYF.

In its sample, this clonotype was seen many times. Likely a read error: the CDR3 ends without its conserved phenylalanine or tryptophan. The DNA is omitted, as the CDR3 cannot be located on it reliably, and the CDR3 follows TCRdb's listing. The chain carries TRBV20-1 and TRBJ2-7; the D call in the table, TRBD1, was not verified against the DNA. The CDR3 spans 11 amino acids, including both terminal residues. Germline V lookup: CDR1 DFQATT, CDR2 SNEGSKA (reference sequence). The CDR3 loop reads CSARDPDRGGL.

The chain is built from TRBV9 and TRBJ1-6; 9 bases fit TRBD1. The CDR3 runs 15 residues. Trimming took 3 bases from V and 7 from J; bases not matched to a gene: 5. Germline lookup yields CDR1 SGDLS and CDR2 YYNGEE. CDR3 coding DNA: TGTGCCAGCAGCGATAGACAGGGGGGGAATTCACCCCTCCACTTT. The encoded protein is CASSDRQGGNSPLHF.

Comment on this clonotype: The junction does not match germline at one end; this may be a read error. This chain uses TRBV24-1 with TRBJ2-2; D is undetermined. This CDR3 comprises 15 residues. CDR1 is KGHDR, CDR2 SFDVKD, per germline. Written as DNA, the CDR3 is TGCGCCAGCAGGTTAAGAATGGCTCCCACCGGGGAGCTGTTTTTT. Amino acids: CASRLRMAPTGELFF.

The chain employs TRBV10-3 and TRBJ2-7; TRBD2 agrees at 8 bases. CDR1 ENHRY and CDR2 SYGVKD come from the germline V gene. CDR3 length equals 14 residues. Trimming took 2 bases from V and 6 from J; bases not matched to a gene: 6. CDR3 nucleotide sequence: TGTGCCATCAGTGAGGCAACTAGCGGCCGCGAGCAGTACTTC. It codes for CAISEATSGREQYF.